The sequence of this TCR beta chain was determined in a study of siplizumab effects on memory and regulatory T cells. V lost 7 bases and J lost 0, with 9 bases in between. The CDR3 totals 13 residues. CDR1 and CDR2 (germline): SGDLS, YYNGEE. The repertoire was sequenced with immunoSEQ multiplex PCR; TCRdb's copy has only in-frame clones and lacks some. The table has about 100,000 clones, approximately 94% seen once. The sequence derives from a human donor in good health. The chain combines TRBV9 with TRBJ2-3; tentatively, D is TRBD2 (6 bases). The sequenced sample was non-Treg CD4+ T cells sorted from blood. For the CDR3, the DNA is TGTGCCAGCCAACGGGGGAGCACAGATACGCAGTATTTT. As protein: CASQRGSTDTQYF.